This TCR beta chain was sequenced during a study of blood T cell repertoires in COVID-19. As for the study in general: Sites across the United States, Italy and Spain contributed samples from acute and convalescent COVID-19. Sample material is recorded as cDNA or gDNA derived from T cells, B-cell-depleted T cells, or PBMCs.

In the original processing: Amplification with reference gene primers provided the estimates of nucleated cell counts. Generated by immunoSEQ multiplex PCR, the TCRdb table keeps only in-frame clones and is missing some. D and trimming were read from the DNA, whereas the V and J calls and clone size are those reported in that table. The sample includes approximately 140,000 clones, approximately 88% of them seen just once. CDR1 SEHNR and CDR2 FQNEAQ come from the germline V gene (reference sequence). There are 14 residues in the CDR3. The germline V and J ends were trimmed by 3 bases and 0 bases, with 9 bases remaining between them. In its sample, this clone was seen a few times.

The TCR comes from a man aged 65-85 years with acute or convalescent COVID-19. V is TRBV7-9 and J is TRBJ2-7; D might be TRBD2 (6 bases). Input material: peripheral blood. This CDR3 is CASSFSGSSYEQYF. Here the CDR3 DNA reads TGTGCCAGCAGCTTTAGCGGCAGCTCCTACGAGCAGTACTTC. Variable domain in full (rest from reference TRBV7-9 and TRBJ2-7): DTGVSQNPRHKITKRGQNVTFRCDPISEHNRLYWYRQTLGQGPEFLTYFQNEAQLEKSRLLSDRFSAERPKGSFSTLEIQRTEQGDSAMYLCASSFSGSSYEQYFGPGTRLTVT.